The clone carrying this T cell receptor beta chain was seen repeatedly, ten times or more. This entry is derived from a study of T-cell reconstitution after alpha-beta-depleted transplantation in children. It was with unique molecular identifiers that the TCRbeta library was prepared. Using its own MiXCR run on the PCR reads, TCRdb lists one record per CDR3 protein. The top ten clones hold around 3.9% of a sample with about 410,000 distinct CDR3 sequences, roughly 20% of them seen once. Between the trimmed V and J ends, which lost 6 bases and 6 bases, there was a span of 18 bases. There are 14 residues in the CDR3. Germline CDR1 and CDR2: SQVTM and ANQGSEA.

The sequencing here drew on PBMCs from the stem cell graft donor, taken from the stem cell graft. The rearrangement joins TRBV29-1 to TRBJ2-1, with no clear D. This receptor was taken from a human donor who donated a stem cell graft to a child with acute myeloid leukemia. The CDR3 spells CSVSGPAPSNEQFF. CDR3 in DNA: TGCAGCGTATCTGGGCCAGCCCCCAGCAATGAGCAGTTCTTC.